Below, one T cell receptor beta chain is given with its context. What it binds is unknown. Preparation of the TCRbeta library involved a method that used unique molecular identifiers. MiXCR, run by TCRdb on the PCR reads, gives a single entry per CDR3 protein. The sample comprises just under 150,000 distinct CDR3 sequences, around 10% of which are singletons, and around 18% rests with the top ten. CDR3 length equals 13 residues. V lost 1 base to trimming and J lost 5 bases, with 8 bases between them. Germline lookup yields CDR1 SGHTA and CDR2 FQGTGA. These data originate in a study of T-cell reconstitution after alpha-beta-depleted transplantation in children. Study-level results: Several hundred expanded graft clones reportedly were the source of alpha-beta T cells about two months after transplant. Most T-cell counts and diversity one year after the transplant came from T cells that were newly produced.

The chain recombines TRBV7-3 with TRBJ2-5, with D uncertain. The sample in question was PBMCs, mostly from graft donor cells, obtained 180 days after TCRalphabeta/CD19-depleted stem cell transplant. The clonotype comes from a female patient aged 2-10 years who had a stem cell transplant for congenital amegakaryocytic thrombocytopenia, so the T cells may come from the graft donor. The CDR3 sequence: CASSLSIGETQYF. The CDR3, as DNA: TGTGCCAGCAGCTTAAGTATTGGCGAGACCCAGTACTTC.